A single sample gave rise to the 12 T cell receptor beta chains below, sequenced in a study of blood T cell repertoires in COVID-19. Sequencing used immunoSEQ multiplex PCR; TCRdb keeps in-frame clones, though not all of them. The table shows around 330,000 clones, with roughly nine tenths occurring only once. Sequenced material: PBMCs or T cells enriched from blood (not recorded which). Every receptor here comes from a man in his fifties or sixties who had recovered from COVID-19.

The rearrangement links TRBV5-6 to TRBJ2-4; 13 bases agree with TRBD2. The CDR3 runs to 16 residues. Looked up from germline, CDR1 is SGHDT and CDR2 is YYEEEE. Trimming at V came to 0 bases and at J to 7 bases, leaving 4 bases not matched to a gene. CDR3 nucleotides: TGTGCCAGCAGCTTGGAGGGGACTAGCGGGGAGAACATTCAGTACTTC. It is translated as CASSLEGTSGENIQYF. Full variable domain (rest looked up from reference TRBV5-6 and TRBJ2-4): DAGVTQSPTHLIKTRGQQVTLRCSPKSGHDTVSWYQQALGQGPQFIFQYYEEEERQRGNFPDRFSGHQFPNYSSELNVNALLLGDSALYLCASSLEGTSGENIQYFGAGTRLSVL.

The chain is built from TRBV11-2 and TRBJ2-5; D may be TRBD2 (6 bases). The CDR3 totals 15 residues. Trimming shortened V by 3 bases and J by 4 bases, and 15 bases separated the two germline ends. Germline loops: CDR1 SGHAT, CDR2 FQNNGV. The CDR3 sequence: CASSFIRDSLETQYF. CDR3 nucleotide sequence: TGTGCCAGCAGCTTTATCAGGGACTCACTAGAGACCCAGTACTTC.

The chain couples TRBV4-1 to TRBJ2-7; a possible D gene is TRBD2 (6 bases). The germline V gene encodes CDR1 MGHRA and CDR2 YSYEKL. Trimming left V 2 bases short and J 4 bases short, with 12 bases between. The CDR3 covers 14 residues. This CDR3 is CASSQLTGRYEQYF. CDR3 sequence (DNA): TGCGCCAGCAGCCAATTAACGGGGAGGTACGAGCAGTACTTC.

CDR3 sequence (DNA): TGTGCCAGCAAGGGGGCGGCCGGAAAACTGTTTTTT. Translating gives CASKGAAGKLFF. The chain combines TRBV3-1 (or the pseudogene TRBV3-2) with TRBJ1-4, with 7 bases identical to TRBD1. Germline assignment: CDR1 LGHDT and CDR2 YNNKEL (reference sequence). The length of the CDR3 is 12 residues. Trimming cost V 7 bases and J 10 bases; bases outside gene matches: 6.

The V call is TRBV5-1, the J call TRBJ1-1; weak D call: TRBD1 (6 bases). Germline values: CDR1 SGHRS, CDR2 YFSETQ. The CDR3 runs to 16 residues. Trimming cost V 5 bases and J 5 bases, with 22 bases left between them. This CDR3 is CASRASTGNTWTEAFF. CDR3 coding DNA: TGCGCCAGCAGAGCTTCCACAGGGAACACGTGGACTGAAGCTTTCTTT.

The chain combines TRBV4-1 with TRBJ2-7; 12 bases are a match to TRBD1. CDR3 length: 15 residues. CDR1 and CDR2 from the germline V gene are MGHRA and YSYEKL. V shed 2 bases, J shed 6 bases, and the junction held 5 bases outside the gene matches. CDR3 in DNA: TGCGCCAGCAGCCAAACCGGGACAGGGGGCGCCGAGCAGTACTTC. Translation gives CASSQTGTGGAEQYF.

V usage is TRBV18 and J usage is TRBJ1-1; TRBD1 matches 9 bases. This CDR3 contains 14 residues. Germline values: CDR1 KGHSH, CDR2 LQKENI. The V and J ends lost 6 bases and 4 bases, in that order; junction bases with no gene match: 6. The CDR3 is CASSSGQGRTEAFF. CDR3 sequence (DNA): TGTGCCAGCTCGTCGGGACAGGGTCGCACTGAAGCTTTCTTT.

The J gene is TRBJ1-2, the V gene TRBV18; 7 bases align to TRBD1. V dropped 5 bases and J dropped 5; count of bases not matched to a gene: 8. CDR1 is KGHSH, CDR2 LQKENI, per germline. CDR3 size: 14 residues. The CDR3 here is CASSSTETGYGYTF. The CDR3 region has the DNA TGTGCCAGCTCATCCACGGAGACAGGGTATGGCTACACCTTC.

V is TRBV7-8 and J is TRBJ1-1; tentative D call: TRBD1 (6 bases). This CDR3 region has 16 residues. The V and J ends lost 5 bases and 4 bases respectively, with 20 bases between them. Germline V CDR1 and CDR2: SGHVS, FQNEAQ. CDR3 in DNA: TGTGCCAGCAGCCCGACATCCGGGACAAGGGCCACTGAAGCTTTCTTT. Translation: CASSPTSGTRATEAFF.

V usage is TRBV30 and J usage is TRBJ1-5; tentative D call: TRBD1 (6 bases). V lost 1 base, J lost 7 bases, and 11 bases lay in between. This CDR3 is built from 13 residues. Germline V gives CDR1 GTSNPN, CDR2 SVGIG (reference sequence). CDR3 sequence reads: CAWSGTGRQPQHF. CDR3 nucleotide sequence: TGTGCCTGGAGTGGAACAGGGAGACAGCCCCAGCATTTT.

This rearrangement joins TRBV29-1 to TRBJ1-2; D is uncertain. CDR3 length: 13 residues. Trimming pared 5 bases from V and 6 bases from J, leaving 16 bases between. From germline, CDR1 is SQVTM and CDR2 ANQGSEA. Here the CDR3 reads CSVREGGIDGYTF. Here the CDR3 DNA reads TGCAGCGTTAGAGAGGGAGGGATCGATGGCTACACCTTC.

This rearrangement joins TRBV30 to TRBJ1-5; TRBD1 might be the D (6 bases). Germline V gives CDR1 GTSNPN, CDR2 SVGIG (reference sequence). V dropped 2 bases and J dropped 2 bases, with 7 bases sitting between them. The CDR3 has 13 amino acids. Here the CDR3 reads CAWSPGGNQPQHF. DNA of the CDR3: TGTGCCTGGAGTCCAGGGGGCAATCAGCCCCAGCATTTT.